A selection of T cell receptor beta chains follows, all from one sample in a study of blood T cell repertoires in COVID-19. Measured with immunoSEQ multiplex PCR; TCRdb has only the in-frame clones, and not every one. The sample includes 180,000 or so clones, about 89% seen only once; the top ten take roughly 3.5%. Sequenced sample: peripheral blood. These TCRs come from a man in his 70s with acute or convalescent COVID-19. The CDR3 runs from the conserved cysteine through the conserved F or W. A D gene is named only where the DNA matches it firmly. Rows give clone size only sometimes, using once, few, many, or a class for an expanded clone.

v_call	d_call	clone_size	j_call	cdr3_nt	cdr3_aa
TRBV12-5	-	-	TRBJ2-1	TGTGCTAGTGGTTTGTCCCGTGATGAGCAGTTCTTC	CASGLSRDEQFF
TRBV19	TRBD2	once	TRBJ2-1	TGTGCCAGTTCCTGGACTAGCGGGCATGAGCAGTTCTTC	CASSWTSGHEQFF
TRBV28	-	-	TRBJ1-1	TGTGCCAGCAGTTTATTTATGTCAGAGAACACTGAAGCTTTCTTT	CASSLFMSENTEAFF
TRBV6-1	TRBD1	-	TRBJ1-5	TGTGCCAGCAGTGAAAGGGACAGGGGGGGCAATCAGCCCCAGCATTTT	CASSERDRGGNQPQHF
TRBV7-7	TRBD1	few	TRBJ2-1	TGTGCCAGCAGCTTAGACAGGGGCAATGAGCAGTTCTTC	CASSLDRGNEQFF
TRBV3-1/TRBV3-2	TRBD2	-	TRBJ2-5	TGTGCCAGCAGCCATTCTAGCGGGAGCAGGACCCAGTACTTC	CASSHSSGSRTQYF
TRBV4-3	TRBD2	-	TRBJ2-3	TGCGCCAGCAGCCAAGATCCGGGGGGGTGGTATGCGCAGTATTTT	CASSQDPGGWYAQYF
TRBV18	TRBD1	-	TRBJ2-7	TGTGCCAGCTCACCAGACAGGGGGCCTACCTACGAGCAGTACTTC	CASSPDRGPTYEQYF
TRBV11-2	TRBD1	-	TRBJ2-7	TGTGCCAGCAGCTCATTGGACAGGGTAACCACCTACGAGCAGTACTTC	CASSSLDRVTTYEQYF
TRBV27	TRBD1	-	TRBJ1-1	TGTGCCAGCAGTACGGACAGGGACGGGAACACTGAAGCTTTCTTT	CASSTDRDGNTEAFF
TRBV5-1	-	few	TRBJ1-1	TGCGCCAGCAGCCCGAGGGGGAGAACTGAAGCTTTCTTT	CASSPRGRTEAFF
TRBV3-1/TRBV3-2	TRBD2	few	TRBJ2-5	TGTGCCAGCAGCCCGACGGCGGGGAGGGCCTGGGAGACCCAGTACTTC	CASSPTAGRAWETQYF
TRBV25-1	-	-	TRBJ2-3	TGTGCCAGCAGTGGATGGCGGGGAGATACGCAGTATTTT	CASSGWRGDTQYF
TRBV7-2	TRBD2	-	TRBJ2-1	TGTGCCAGCAGCTTAGCGATTAGCGGGGTCTACAATGAGCAGTTCTTC	CASSLAISGVYNEQFF
TRBV2	TRBD1	-	TRBJ1-4	TGTGCCAGCATGAGGACAGGCGGTAATGAAAAACTGTTTTTT	CASMRTGGNEKLFF
TRBV5-1	-	-	TRBJ2-3	TGCGCCAGCAGCTTGGATGCAGTCAGGGGCACAGATACGCAGTATTTT	CASSLDAVRGTDTQYF
TRBV4-2	-	-	TRBJ1-1	TGTGCCAGCAGTCCGGGTCTCGCCATGAACACTGAAGCTTTCTTT	CASSPGLAMNTEAFF